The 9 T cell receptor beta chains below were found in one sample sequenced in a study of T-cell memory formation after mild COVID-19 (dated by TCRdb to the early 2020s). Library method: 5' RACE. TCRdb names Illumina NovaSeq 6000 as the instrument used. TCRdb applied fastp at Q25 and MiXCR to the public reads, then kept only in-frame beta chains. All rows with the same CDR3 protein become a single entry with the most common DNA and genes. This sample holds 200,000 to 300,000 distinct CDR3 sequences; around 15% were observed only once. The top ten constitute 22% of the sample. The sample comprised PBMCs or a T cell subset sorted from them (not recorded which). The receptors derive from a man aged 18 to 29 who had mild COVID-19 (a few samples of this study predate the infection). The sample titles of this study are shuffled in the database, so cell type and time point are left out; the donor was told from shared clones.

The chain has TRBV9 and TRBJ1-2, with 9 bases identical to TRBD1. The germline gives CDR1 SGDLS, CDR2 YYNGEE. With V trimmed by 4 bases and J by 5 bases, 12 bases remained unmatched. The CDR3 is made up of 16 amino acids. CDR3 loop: CASSLGQGREEYGYTF. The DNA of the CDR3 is TGTGCCAGCAGCTTGGGACAGGGAAGAGAAGAGTATGGCTACACCTTC.

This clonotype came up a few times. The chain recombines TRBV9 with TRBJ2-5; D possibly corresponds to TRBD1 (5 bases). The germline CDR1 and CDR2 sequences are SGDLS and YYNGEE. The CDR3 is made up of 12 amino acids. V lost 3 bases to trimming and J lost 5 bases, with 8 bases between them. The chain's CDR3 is CASSAAGETQYF. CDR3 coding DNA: TGTGCCAGCAGCGCAGCAGGGGAGACCCAGTACTTC.

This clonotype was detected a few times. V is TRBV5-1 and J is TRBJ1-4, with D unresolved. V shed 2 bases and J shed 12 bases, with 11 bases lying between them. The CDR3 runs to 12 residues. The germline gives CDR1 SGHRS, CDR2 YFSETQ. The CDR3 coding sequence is TGCGCCAGCAGCTTCTTTGGGGTCGAACTGTTTTTT. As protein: CASSFFGVELFF.

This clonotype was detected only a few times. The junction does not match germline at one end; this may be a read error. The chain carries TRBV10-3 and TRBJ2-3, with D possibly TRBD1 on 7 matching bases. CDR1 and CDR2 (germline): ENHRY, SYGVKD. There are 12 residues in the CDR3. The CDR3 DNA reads TGCGCATCAGGGGGGTACGGAGATACGCAGTATTTT. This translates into CASGGYGDTQYF.

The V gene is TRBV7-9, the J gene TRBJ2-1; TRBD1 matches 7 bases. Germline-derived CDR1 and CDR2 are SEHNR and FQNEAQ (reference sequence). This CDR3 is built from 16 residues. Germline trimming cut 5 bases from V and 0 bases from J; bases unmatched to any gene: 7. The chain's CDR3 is CASSARDSFSYNEQFF. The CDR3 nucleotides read TGTGCCAGCAGCGCCCGGGACAGCTTCTCCTACAATGAGCAGTTCTTC. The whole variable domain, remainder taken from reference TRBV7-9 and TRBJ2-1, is DTGVSQNPRHKITKRGQNVTFRCDPISEHNRLYWYRQTLGQGPEFLTYFQNEAQLEKSRLLSDRFSAERPKGSFSTLEIQRTEQGDSAMYLCASSARDSFSYNEQFFGPGTRLTVL.

The CDR3 nucleotides read TGTGCCACCAGCAGAGTGGGATGGGAGACCCAGTACTTC. This gives the protein CATSRVGWETQYF. The chain recombines TRBV15 with TRBJ2-5; no clear D gene. The CDR3 totals 13 residues. With 1 base removed from V and 5 bases from J, the gap between germline ends came to 8 bases. CDR1 is LNHNV, CDR2 YYDKDF, per germline (reference sequence).

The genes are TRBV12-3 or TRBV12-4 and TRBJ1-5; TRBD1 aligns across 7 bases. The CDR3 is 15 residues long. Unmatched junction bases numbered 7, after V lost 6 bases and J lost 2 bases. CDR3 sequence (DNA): TGTGCCAGCAGGTCCGGGACAGTGGGCAATCAGCCCCAGCATTTT. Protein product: CASRSGTVGNQPQHF.

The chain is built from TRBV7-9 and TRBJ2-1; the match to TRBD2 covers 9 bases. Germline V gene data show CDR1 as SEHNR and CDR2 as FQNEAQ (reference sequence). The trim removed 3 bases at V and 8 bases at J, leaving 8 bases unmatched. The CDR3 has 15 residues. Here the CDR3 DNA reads TGTGCCAGCAGCTTGGGGTCTAGCGGGGCCCATGAGCAGTTCTTC. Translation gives CASSLGSSGAHEQFF.

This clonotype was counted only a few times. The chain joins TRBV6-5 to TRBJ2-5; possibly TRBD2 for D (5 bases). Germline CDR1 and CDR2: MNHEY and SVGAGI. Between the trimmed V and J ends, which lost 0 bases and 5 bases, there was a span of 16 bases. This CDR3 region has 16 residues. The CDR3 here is CASSYSNTGRGETQYF. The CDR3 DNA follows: TGTGCCAGCAGTTACTCGAATACGGGAAGAGGGGAGACCCAGTACTTC.